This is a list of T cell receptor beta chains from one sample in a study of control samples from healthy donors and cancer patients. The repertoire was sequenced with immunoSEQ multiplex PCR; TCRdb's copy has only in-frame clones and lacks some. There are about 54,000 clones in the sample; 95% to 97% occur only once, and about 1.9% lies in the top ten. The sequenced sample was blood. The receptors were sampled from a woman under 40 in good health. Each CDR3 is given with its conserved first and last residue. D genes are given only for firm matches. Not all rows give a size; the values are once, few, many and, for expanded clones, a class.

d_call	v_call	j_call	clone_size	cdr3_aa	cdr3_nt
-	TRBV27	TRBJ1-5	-	CASSSGRGFRNQPQHF	TGTGCCAGCAGTTCAGGGAGGGGGTTTCGCAATCAGCCCCAGCATTTT
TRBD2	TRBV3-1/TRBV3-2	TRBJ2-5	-	CASSPKGAGAGETQYF	TGTGCCAGCAGCCCAAAGGGAGCGGGAGCAGGGGAGACCCAGTACTTC
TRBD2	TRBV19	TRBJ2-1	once	CASNTGLADNEQFF	TGTGCCAGTAACACCGGACTAGCGGACAATGAGCAGTTCTTC
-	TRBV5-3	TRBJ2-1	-	CARSLQGGAEEQFF	TGTGCCAGAAGCTTGCAAGGGGGGGCAGAGGAGCAGTTCTTC
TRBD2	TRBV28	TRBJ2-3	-	CASSLPSGATDTQYF	TGTGCCAGCAGTTTACCTAGCGGGGCCACAGATACGCAGTATTTT
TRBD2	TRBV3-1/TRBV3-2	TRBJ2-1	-	CASSQVLAPEQFF	TGTGCCAGCAGCCAGGTACTAGCGCCTGAGCAGTTCTTC
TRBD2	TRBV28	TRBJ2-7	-	CASRAGGPYEQYF	TGTGCCAGCAGAGCGGGAGGCCCCTACGAGCAGTACTTC
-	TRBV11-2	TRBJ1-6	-	CASSSRQTDSPLHF	TGTGCCAGCAGCTCCCGACAGACGGATTCACCCCTCCACTTT
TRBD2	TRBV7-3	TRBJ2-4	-	CASSLLAGGPLAKNIQYF	TGTGCCAGCAGCTTACTAGCGGGAGGGCCGCTAGCCAAAAACATTCAGTACTTC
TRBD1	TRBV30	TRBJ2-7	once	CAWLDRNSYEQYF	TGTGCCTGGCTGGACAGGAACTCCTACGAGCAGTACTTC
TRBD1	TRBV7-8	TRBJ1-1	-	CASSSVQGVSTEAFF	TGTGCCAGCAGCTCCGTGCAGGGGGTGAGCACTGAAGCTTTCTTT
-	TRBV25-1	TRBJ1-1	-	CASSDRSGADTEAFF	TGTGCCAGCAGTGATCGATCCGGGGCGGACACTGAAGCTTTCTTT
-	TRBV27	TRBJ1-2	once	CASRPTGDYGYTF	TGTGCCAGCAGACCGACAGGCGATTATGGCTACACCTTC
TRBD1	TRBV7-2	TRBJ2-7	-	CASSHSPGQGRYEQYF	TGTGCCAGCAGCCACTCCCCCGGACAGGGTCGGTACGAGCAGTACTTC
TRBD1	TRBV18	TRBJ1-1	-	CASSPLRRKGAGDTEAFF	TGTGCCAGCTCACCTCTCCGCCGAAAGGGGGCCGGGGACACTGAAGCTTTCTTT
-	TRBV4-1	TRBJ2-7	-	CASSQGGLAGTYEQYF	TGCGCCAGCAGCCAAGGTGGGTTGGCGGGAACCTACGAGCAGTACTTC
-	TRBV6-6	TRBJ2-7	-	CASKTGFHEQYF	TGTGCCAGCAAAACAGGGTTCCACGAGCAGTACTTC
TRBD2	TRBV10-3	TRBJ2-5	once	CAIRKGEGTSGAETQYF	TGTGCCATCAGGAAAGGAGAAGGGACTAGCGGCGCGGAGACCCAGTACTTC
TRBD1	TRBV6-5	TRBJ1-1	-	CASSYGGQGTEAFF	TGTGCCAGCAGTTATGGGGGACAGGGGACTGAAGCTTTCTTT
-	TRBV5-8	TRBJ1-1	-	CASSLAGGQAMNTEAFF	TGTGCCAGCAGCTTGGCGGGTGGGCAGGCAATGAACACTGAAGCTTTCTTT
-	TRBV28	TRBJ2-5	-	CASSSPSYQETQYF	TGTGCCAGCAGTTCCCCCTCCTACCAAGAGACCCAGTACTTC
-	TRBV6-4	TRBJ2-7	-	CANSTGGDTYEQYF	TGTGCCAATTCCACGGGGGGCGATACCTACGAGCAGTACTTC
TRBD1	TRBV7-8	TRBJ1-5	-	CASSVDRAEPQHF	TGTGCCAGCAGCGTCGACAGGGCTGAGCCCCAGCATTTT
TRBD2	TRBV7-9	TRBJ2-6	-	CASSPPGLAGAPGANVLTF	TGTGCCAGCAGCCCCCCGGGACTAGCGGGAGCGCCTGGGGCCAACGTCCTGACTTTC
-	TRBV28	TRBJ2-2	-	CASLGGELFF	TGTGCCAGCCTCGGGGGGGAGCTGTTTTTT
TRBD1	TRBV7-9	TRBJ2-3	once	CASSQDRGGGTDTQYF	TGTGCCAGCAGCCAGGACAGGGGAGGAGGCACAGATACGCAGTATTTT
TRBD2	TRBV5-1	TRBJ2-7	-	CASSLVLAGGPLEQYF	TGCGCCAGCAGCTTGGTCCTAGCGGGAGGGCCCCTCGAGCAGTACTTC
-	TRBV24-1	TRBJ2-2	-	CATSDPPGKRELDTGELFF	TGTGCCACCAGTGACCCTCCCGGGAAACGGGAGTTGGACACCGGGGAGCTGTTTTTT
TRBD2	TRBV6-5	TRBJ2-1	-	CASSRGGDKDNEQFF	TGTGCCAGCAGCCGGGGGGGGGACAAGGACAATGAGCAGTTCTTC
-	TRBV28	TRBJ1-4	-	CASTTSGAVDEKLFF	TGTGCCAGCACCACGTCGGGGGCCGTAGATGAAAAACTGTTTTTT
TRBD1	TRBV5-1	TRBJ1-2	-	CASSLGPGQGANYGYTF	TGCGCCAGCAGCTTGGGACCGGGACAGGGGGCTAACTATGGCTACACCTTC
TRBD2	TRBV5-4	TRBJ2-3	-	CASSPGTRSLDTQYF	TGTGCCAGCAGCCCCGGGACTAGGTCTTTGGATACGCAGTATTTT
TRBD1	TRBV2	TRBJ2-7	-	CASTGQGFSYEQYF	TGTGCCAGCACTGGACAGGGGTTCTCCTACGAGCAGTACTTC
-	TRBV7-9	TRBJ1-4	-	CASSRWGRDLGEKLFF	TGTGCCAGCAGCCGATGGGGGAGAGATTTAGGTGAAAAACTGTTTTTT
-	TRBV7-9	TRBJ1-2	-	CASRLAGALGYGYTF	TGTGCCAGCAGATTAGCGGGGGCATTGGGCTATGGCTACACCTTC
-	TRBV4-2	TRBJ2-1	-	CASSQGVVGEQFF	TGTGCCAGCAGCCAAGGGGTGGTTGGTGAGCAGTTCTTC
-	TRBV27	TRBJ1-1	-	CASSLTGQNTEAFF	TGTGCCAGCAGTTTAACCGGACAGAACACTGAAGCTTTCTTT
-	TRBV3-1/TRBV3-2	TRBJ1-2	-	CASSSTSGGAGGGYTF	TGTGCCAGCAGCTCCACGTCGGGGGGGGCTGGTGGGGGCTACACCTTC
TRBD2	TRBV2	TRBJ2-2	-	CASRGSWREGLSGELFF	TGTGCCAGCAGGGGTTCTTGGCGGGAGGGCCTGAGCGGGGAGCTGTTTTTT
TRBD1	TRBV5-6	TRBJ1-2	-	CASSFWDRAYYGYTF	TGTGCCAGCAGCTTTTGGGACAGGGCTTACTATGGCTACACCTTC
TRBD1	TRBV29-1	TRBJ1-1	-	CSGVTGTAEAFF	TGCAGCGGGGTGACAGGGACCGCTGAAGCTTTCTTT
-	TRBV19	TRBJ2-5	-	CASSISEEETQYF	TGTGCCAGCAGTATCAGTGAGGAAGAGACCCAGTACTTC
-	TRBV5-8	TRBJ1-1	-	CASSWSSTGVGTEAFF	TGTGCCAGCAGCTGGAGCTCCACAGGTGTGGGAACTGAAGCTTTCTTT
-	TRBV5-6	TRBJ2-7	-	CASSLAGVSYEQYF	TGTGCCAGCAGCTTGGCGGGAGTCTCCTACGAGCAGTACTTC
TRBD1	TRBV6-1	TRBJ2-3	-	CASSEAQGAADTQYF	TGTGCCAGCAGTGAAGCGCAGGGGGCAGCGGATACGCAGTATTTT
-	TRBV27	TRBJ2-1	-	CASSLSKGRGEQFF	TGTGCCAGCAGTTTATCGAAGGGTCGGGGAGAGCAGTTCTTC
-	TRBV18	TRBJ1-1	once	CASSPREGPTPSVAEAFF	TGTGCCAGCTCACCTCGGGAGGGCCCGACCCCGTCCGTTGCTGAAGCTTTCTTT
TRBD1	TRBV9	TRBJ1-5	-	CASSVGGGSGQPQHF	TGTGCCAGCAGCGTGGGAGGGGGCAGCGGTCAGCCCCAGCATTTT
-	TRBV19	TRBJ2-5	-	CASSMGGYSQETQYF	TGTGCCAGTAGTATGGGGGGCTACTCACAAGAGACCCAGTACTTC
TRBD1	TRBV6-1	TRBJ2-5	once	CASSEALRDRELRTQYF	TGTGCCAGCAGTGAAGCGCTTCGGGACAGGGAATTACGGACCCAGTACTTC
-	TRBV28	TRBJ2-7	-	CASSLSEGASYEQYF	TGTGCCAGCAGCCTATCGGAGGGGGCCTCCTACGAGCAGTACTTC
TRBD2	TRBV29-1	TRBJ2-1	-	CSVGRAGTSGNNEQFF	TGCAGCGTCGGGCGGGCCGGGACTAGCGGCAACAATGAGCAGTTCTTC
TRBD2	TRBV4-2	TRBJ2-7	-	CASSTRTSGGAYEQYF	TGTGCCAGCAGCACCCGGACTAGCGGGGGTGCCTACGAGCAGTACTTC
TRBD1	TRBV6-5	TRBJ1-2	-	CASSRQGDHYGYTF	TGTGCCAGCAGCAGACAGGGAGATCACTATGGCTACACCTTC
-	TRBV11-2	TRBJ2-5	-	CASSPLSGAQETQYF	TGTGCCAGCAGCCCCCTCTCGGGGGCCCAAGAGACCCAGTACTTC
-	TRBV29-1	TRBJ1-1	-	CSVAGPLNPEAFF	TGCAGCGTGGCCGGCCCCCTCAACCCTGAAGCTTTCTTT
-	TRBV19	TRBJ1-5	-	CASSTPRGGGSNQPQHF	TGTGCCAGTAGCACACCCCGCGGGGGAGGGAGCAATCAGCCCCAGCATTTT
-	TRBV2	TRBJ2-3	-	CASSEGSGPGTDTQYF	TGTGCCAGCAGTGAAGGAAGTGGCCCGGGGACAGATACGCAGTATTTT
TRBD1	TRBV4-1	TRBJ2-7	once	CASSHRAGGFYEQYF	TGCGCCAGCAGCCATAGGGCAGGGGGTTTTTACGAGCAGTACTTC
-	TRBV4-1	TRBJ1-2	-	CASSQDQGSGDGYTF	TGCGCCAGCAGCCAAGATCAAGGGTCGGGGGATGGCTACACCTTC